The source of this T cell receptor beta chain is a study of cytomegalovirus exposure and HLA in healthy donors. Study observations and caveats: Many donors shared some public TCRs, even though most TCR sequences were rare. There were around 160 TCR beta chains listed as cytomegalovirus-associated. As a later analysis showed, a missense DCLRE1C variant was linked to trimming of TCR beta V- and J-genes.

Donors in the study were healthy people who gave bone marrow. 60 Vbeta and 13 Jbeta primers were used in PCR. The repertoire was sequenced with immunoSEQ multiplex PCR; TCRdb's copy has only in-frame clones and lacks some. The sample includes 90,000 to 130,000 clones, approximately 82% seen only once; the top ten take 22%. The length of the CDR3 is 15 residues. The V segment lost 5 bases and the J segment 6 bases; nucleotides outside the gene matches: 10. Per the germline V gene, CDR1 is SGHTA and CDR2 is FQGNSA. To note about this clone: Its specificity is unknown.

The receptor comes from a man aged 25 to 45 in good health and CMV-seropositive. The J gene is TRBJ2-3, the V gene TRBV7-2, with 8 bases fitting TRBD2. The sample comprised PBMCs. The CDR3 sequence is CASSPGGGTWDTQYF. CDR3 sequence (DNA): TGTGCCAGCAGCCCGGGGGGGGGTACCTGGGATACGCAGTATTTT. Based on the CDR3 plus reference TRBV7-2 and TRBJ2-3, the full variable domain is GAGVSQSPSNKVTEKGKDVELRCDPISGHTALYWYRQSLGQGLEFLIYFQGNSAPDKSGLPSDRFSAERTGGSVSTLTIQRTQQEDSAVYLCASSPGGGTWDTQYFGPGTRLTVL.